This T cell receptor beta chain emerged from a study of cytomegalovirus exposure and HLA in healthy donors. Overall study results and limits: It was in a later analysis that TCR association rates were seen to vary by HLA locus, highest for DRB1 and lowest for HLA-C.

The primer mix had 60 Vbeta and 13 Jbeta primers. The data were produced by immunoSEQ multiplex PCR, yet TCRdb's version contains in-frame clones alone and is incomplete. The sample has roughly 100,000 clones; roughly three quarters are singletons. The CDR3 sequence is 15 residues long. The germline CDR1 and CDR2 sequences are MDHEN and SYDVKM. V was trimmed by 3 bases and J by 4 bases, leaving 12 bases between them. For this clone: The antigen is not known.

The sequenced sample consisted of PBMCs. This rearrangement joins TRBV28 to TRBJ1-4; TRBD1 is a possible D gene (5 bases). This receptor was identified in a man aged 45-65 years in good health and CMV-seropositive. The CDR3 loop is CASSLSGGINEKLFF. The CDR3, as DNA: TGTGCCAGCAGTTTGTCCGGGGGGATTAATGAAAAACTGTTTTTT. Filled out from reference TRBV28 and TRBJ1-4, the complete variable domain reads DVKVTQSSRYLVKRTGEKVFLECVQDMDHENMFWYRQDPGLGLRLIYFSYDVKMKEKGDIPEGYSVSREKKERFSLILESASTNQTSMYLCASSLSGGINEKLFFGSGTQLSVL.